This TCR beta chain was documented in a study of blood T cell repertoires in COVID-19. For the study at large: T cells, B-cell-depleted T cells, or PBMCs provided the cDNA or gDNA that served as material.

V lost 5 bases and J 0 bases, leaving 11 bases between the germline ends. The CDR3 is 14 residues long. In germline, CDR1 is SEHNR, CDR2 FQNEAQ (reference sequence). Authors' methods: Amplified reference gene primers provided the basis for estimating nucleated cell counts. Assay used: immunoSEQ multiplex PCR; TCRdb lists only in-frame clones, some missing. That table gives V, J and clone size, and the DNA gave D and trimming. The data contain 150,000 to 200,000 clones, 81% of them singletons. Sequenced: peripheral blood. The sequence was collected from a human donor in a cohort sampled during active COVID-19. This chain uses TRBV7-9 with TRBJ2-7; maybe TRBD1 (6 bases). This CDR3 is CASSGTLSSYEQYF. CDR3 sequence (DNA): TGTGCCAGCAGCGGGACACTTAGCTCCTACGAGCAGTACTTC. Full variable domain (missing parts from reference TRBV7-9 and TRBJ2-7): DTGVSQNPRHKITKRGQNVTFRCDPISEHNRLYWYRQTLGQGPEFLTYFQNEAQLEKSRLLSDRFSAERPKGSFSTLEIQRTEQGDSAMYLCASSGTLSSYEQYFGPGTRLTVT.